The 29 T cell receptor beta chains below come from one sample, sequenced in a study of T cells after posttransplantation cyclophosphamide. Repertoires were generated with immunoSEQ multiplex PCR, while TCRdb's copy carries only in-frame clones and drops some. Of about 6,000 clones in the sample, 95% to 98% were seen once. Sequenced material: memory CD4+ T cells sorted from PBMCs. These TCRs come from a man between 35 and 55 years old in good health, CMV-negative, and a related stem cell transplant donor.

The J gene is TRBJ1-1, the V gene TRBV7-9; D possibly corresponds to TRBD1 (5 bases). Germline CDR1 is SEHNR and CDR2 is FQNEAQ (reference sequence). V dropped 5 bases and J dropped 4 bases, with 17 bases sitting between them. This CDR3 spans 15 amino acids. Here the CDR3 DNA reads TGTGCCAGCAGCCCGCAGGGAGGGAGCGGCACTGAAGCTTTCTTT. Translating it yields CASSPQGGSGTEAFF.

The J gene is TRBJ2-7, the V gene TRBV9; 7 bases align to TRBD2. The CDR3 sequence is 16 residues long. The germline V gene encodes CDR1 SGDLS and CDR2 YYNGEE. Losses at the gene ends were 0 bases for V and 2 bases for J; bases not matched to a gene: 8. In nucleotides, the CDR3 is TGTGCCAGCAGCGTAGATACGAGCGGGGTACCCTACGAGCAGTACTTC. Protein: CASSVDTSGVPYEQYF.

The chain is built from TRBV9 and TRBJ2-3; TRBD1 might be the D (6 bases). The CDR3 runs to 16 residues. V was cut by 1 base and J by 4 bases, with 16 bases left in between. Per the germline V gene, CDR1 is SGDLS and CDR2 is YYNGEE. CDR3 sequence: CASSVNQGNHPDTQYF. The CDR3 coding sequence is TGTGCCAGCAGCGTAAATCAGGGGAACCACCCAGATACGCAGTATTTT.

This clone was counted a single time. CDR3 in DNA: TGTGCCAGCAGTCTCCTGGGGGCAGCCACAGATACGCAGTATTTT. Translation gives CASSLLGAATDTQYF. V is TRBV7-2 and J is TRBJ2-3, with a weak D call TRBD1 (6 bases). Trimming removed 6 bases from V and 2 bases from J, with 15 bases in between. The CDR3 is 15 amino acids. Germline values: CDR1 SGHTA, CDR2 FQGNSA. The entire variable domain, with the rest obtained from reference TRBV7-2 and TRBJ2-3, is as follows: GAGVSQSPSNKVTEKGKDVELRCDPISGHTALYWYRQSLGQGLEFLIYFQGNSAPDKSGLPSDRFSAERTGGSVSTLTIQRTQQEDSAVYLCASSLLGAATDTQYFGPGTRLTVL.

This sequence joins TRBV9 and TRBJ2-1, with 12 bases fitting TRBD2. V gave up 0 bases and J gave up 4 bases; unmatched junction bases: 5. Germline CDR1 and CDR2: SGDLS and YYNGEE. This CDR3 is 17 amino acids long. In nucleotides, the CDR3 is TGTGCCAGCAGCGTAGGGGGACTAGCGGGCCCTTACAATGAGCAGTTCTTC. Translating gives CASSVGGLAGPYNEQFF.

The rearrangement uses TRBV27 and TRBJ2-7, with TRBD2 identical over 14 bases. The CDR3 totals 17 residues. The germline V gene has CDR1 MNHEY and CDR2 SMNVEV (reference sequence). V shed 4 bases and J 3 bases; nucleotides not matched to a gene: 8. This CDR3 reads CASSSQGLAGGRYEQYF. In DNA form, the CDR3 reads TGTGCCAGCAGTTCGCAAGGACTAGCGGGAGGCCGCTACGAGCAGTACTTC.

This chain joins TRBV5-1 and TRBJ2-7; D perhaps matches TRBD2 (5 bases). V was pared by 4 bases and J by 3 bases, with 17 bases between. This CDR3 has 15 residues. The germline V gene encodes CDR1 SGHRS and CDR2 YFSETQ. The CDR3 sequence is CASSPQPGTHYEQYF. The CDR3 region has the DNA TGCGCCAGCAGCCCCCAGCCGGGAACCCACTACGAGCAGTACTTC. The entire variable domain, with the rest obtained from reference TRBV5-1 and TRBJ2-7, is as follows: KAGVTQTPRYLIKTRGQQVTLSCSPISGHRSVSWYQQTPGQGLQFLFEYFSETQRNKGNFPGRFSGRQFSNSRSEMNVSTLELGDSALYLCASSPQPGTHYEQYFGPGTRLTVT.

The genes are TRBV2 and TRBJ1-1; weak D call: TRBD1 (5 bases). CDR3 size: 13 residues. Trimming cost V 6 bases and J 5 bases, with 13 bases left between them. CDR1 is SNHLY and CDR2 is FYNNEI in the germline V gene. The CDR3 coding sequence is TGTGCCAGCAGCCCCCCGGGGGGTACTGAAGCTTTCTTT. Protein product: CASSPPGGTEAFF.

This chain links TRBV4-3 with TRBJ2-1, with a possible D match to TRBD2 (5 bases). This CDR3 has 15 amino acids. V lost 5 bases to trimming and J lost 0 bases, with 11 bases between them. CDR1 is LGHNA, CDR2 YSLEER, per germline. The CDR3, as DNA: TGCGCCAGCAGCTCCGAGGGCCTCTCCTACAATGAGCAGTTCTTC. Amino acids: CASSSEGLSYNEQFF.

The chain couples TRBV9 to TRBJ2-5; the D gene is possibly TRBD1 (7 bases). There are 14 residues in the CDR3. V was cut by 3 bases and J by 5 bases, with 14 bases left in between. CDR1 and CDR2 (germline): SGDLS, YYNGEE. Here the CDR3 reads CASSAGPGGETQYF. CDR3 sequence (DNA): TGTGCCAGCAGCGCGGGACCAGGGGGGGAGACCCAGTACTTC.

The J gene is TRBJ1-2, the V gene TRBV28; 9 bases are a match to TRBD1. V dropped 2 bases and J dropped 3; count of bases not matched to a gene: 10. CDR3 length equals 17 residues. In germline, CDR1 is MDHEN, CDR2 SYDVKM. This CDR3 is CASSLALGQGGYYGYTF. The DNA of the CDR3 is TGTGCCAGCAGTTTAGCTTTGGGACAGGGTGGGTACTATGGCTACACCTTC.

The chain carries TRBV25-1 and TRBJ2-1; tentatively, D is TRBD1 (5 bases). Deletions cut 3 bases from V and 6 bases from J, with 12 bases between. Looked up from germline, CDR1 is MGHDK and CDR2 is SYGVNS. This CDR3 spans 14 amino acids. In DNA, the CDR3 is TGTGCCAGCAGTGATTCAGGGTTCCGCAATGAGCAGTTCTTC. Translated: CASSDSGFRNEQFF.

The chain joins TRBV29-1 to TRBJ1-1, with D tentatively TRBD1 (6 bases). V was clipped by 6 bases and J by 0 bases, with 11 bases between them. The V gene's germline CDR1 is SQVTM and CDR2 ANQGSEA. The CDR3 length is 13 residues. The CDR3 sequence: CSVPGTLNTEAFF. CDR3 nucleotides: TGCAGCGTCCCCGGGACATTGAACACTGAAGCTTTCTTT.

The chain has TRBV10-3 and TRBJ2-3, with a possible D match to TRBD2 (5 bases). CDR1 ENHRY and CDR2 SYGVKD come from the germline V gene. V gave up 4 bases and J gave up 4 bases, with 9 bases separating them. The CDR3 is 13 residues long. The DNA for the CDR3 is TGTGCCATCAGTGGTTCTAGCTCAGATACGCAGTATTTT. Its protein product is CAISGSSSDTQYF.

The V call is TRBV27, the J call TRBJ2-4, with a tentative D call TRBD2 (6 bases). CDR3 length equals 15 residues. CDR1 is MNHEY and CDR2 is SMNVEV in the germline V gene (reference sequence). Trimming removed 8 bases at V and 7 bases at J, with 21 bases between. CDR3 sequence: CASRPGDFRANIQYF. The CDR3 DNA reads TGTGCCAGCCGGCCGGGGGACTTCAGAGCCAACATTCAGTACTTC.

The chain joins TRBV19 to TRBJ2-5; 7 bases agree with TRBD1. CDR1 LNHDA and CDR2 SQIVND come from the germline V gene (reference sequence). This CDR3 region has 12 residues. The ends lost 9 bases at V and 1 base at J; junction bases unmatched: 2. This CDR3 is CARGQLQETQYF. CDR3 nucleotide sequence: TGTGCCAGGGGACAGCTCCAAGAGACCCAGTACTTC.

The chain's CDR3 is CASSFPPYFRVVEQYF. The DNA of the CDR3 is TGTGCCAGCAGTTTTCCCCCTTACTTCAGGGTAGTCGAGCAGTACTTC. The genes are TRBV28 and TRBJ2-7; tentatively, D is TRBD1 (5 bases). V gave up 3 bases and J gave up 6 bases, with 21 bases separating them. The CDR3 runs 16 residues. From germline, CDR1 is MDHEN and CDR2 SYDVKM.

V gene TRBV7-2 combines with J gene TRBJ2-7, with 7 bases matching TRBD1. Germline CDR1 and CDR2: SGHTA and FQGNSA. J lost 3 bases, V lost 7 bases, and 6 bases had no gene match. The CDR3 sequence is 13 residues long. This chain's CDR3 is CASNQGQFYEQYF. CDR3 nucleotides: TGTGCCAGCAACCAGGGACAGTTCTACGAGCAGTACTTC.

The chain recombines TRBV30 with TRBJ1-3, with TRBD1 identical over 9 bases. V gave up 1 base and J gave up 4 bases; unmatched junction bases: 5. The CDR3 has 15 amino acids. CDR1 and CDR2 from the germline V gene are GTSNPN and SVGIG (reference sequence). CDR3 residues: CAWSGKGTGGNTIYF. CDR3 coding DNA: TGTGCCTGGAGTGGCAAGGGGACAGGGGGAAACACCATATATTTT.

CDR3 nucleotides: TGTGCCAGCAGCTCCCCCGGGAGTATTGAGACCCAGTACTTC. This encodes CASSSPGSIETQYF. The chain couples TRBV9 to TRBJ2-5; D possibly corresponds to TRBD2 (6 bases). Germline V gene data show CDR1 as SGDLS and CDR2 as YYNGEE. Trimming pared 4 bases from V and 5 bases from J, leaving 15 bases between. CDR3 length: 14 residues. The full variable domain, rest sourced from reference TRBV9 and TRBJ2-5, is DSGVTQTPKHLITATGQRVTLRCSPRSGDLSVYWYQQSLDQGLQFLIQYYNGEERAKGNILERFSAQQFPDLHSELNLSSLELGDSALYFCASSSPGSIETQYFGPGTRLLVL.

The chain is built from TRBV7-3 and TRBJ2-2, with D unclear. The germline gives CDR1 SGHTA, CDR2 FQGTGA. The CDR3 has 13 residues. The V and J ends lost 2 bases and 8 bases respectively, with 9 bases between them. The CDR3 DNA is TGTGCCAGCAGCTTAGGAGTGGAAGGGGAGCTGTTTTTT. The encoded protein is CASSLGVEGELFF. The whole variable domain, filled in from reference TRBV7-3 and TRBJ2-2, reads GAGVSQTPSNKVTEKGKYVELRCDPISGHTALYWYRQSLGQGPEFLIYFQGTGAADDSGLPNDRFFAVRPEGSVSTLKIQRTERGDSAVYLCASSLGVEGELFFGEGSRLTVL.

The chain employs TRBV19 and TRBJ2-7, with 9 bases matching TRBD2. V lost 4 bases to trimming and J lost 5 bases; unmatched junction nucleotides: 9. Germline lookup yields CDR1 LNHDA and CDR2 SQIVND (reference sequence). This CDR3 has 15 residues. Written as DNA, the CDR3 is TGTGCCAGTAGTACCCATAGCGGGGGTTTGAACGAGCAGTACTTC. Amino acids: CASSTHSGGLNEQYF.

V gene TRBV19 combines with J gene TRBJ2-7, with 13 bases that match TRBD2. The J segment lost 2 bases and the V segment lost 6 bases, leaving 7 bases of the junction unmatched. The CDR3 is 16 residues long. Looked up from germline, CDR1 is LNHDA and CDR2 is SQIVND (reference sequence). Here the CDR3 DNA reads TGTGCCAGTAGCCCCGGCGGGACTAGCGGGGCCTACGAGCAGTACTTC. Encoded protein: CASSPGGTSGAYEQYF.

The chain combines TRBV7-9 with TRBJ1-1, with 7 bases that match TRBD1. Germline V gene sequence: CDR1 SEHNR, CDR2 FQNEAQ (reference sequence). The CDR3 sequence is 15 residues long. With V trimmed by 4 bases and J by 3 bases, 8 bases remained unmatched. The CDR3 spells CASSSDRVYDTEAFF. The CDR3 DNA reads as TGTGCCAGCAGCTCAGACAGGGTATACGACACTGAAGCTTTCTTT.

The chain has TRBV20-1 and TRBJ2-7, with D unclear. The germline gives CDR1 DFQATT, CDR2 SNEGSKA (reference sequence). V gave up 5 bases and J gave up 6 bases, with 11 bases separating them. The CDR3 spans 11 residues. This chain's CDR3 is CSAEAYPEQYF. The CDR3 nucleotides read TGCAGTGCTGAGGCGTACCCCGAGCAGTACTTC.

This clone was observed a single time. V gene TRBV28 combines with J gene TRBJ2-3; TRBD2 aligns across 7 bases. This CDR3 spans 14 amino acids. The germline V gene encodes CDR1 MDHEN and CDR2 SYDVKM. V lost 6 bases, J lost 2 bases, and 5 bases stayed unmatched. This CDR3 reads CASRGGTPTDTQYF. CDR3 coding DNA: TGTGCCAGCAGGGGAGGGACTCCCACAGATACGCAGTATTTT.

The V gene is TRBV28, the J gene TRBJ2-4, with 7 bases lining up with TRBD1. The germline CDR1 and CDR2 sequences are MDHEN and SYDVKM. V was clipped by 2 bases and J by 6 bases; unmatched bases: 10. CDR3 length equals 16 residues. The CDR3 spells CASSLRGGPRRNIQYF. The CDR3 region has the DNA TGTGCCAGCAGTTTACGAGGGGGCCCCCGGAGAAACATTCAGTACTTC.

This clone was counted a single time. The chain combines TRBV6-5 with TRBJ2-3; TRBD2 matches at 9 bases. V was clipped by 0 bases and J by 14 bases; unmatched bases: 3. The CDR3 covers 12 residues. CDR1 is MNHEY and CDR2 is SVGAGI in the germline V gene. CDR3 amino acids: CASSYSAGGLYF. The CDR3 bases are TGTGCCAGCAGTTACTCAGCGGGGGGACTGTATTTT.

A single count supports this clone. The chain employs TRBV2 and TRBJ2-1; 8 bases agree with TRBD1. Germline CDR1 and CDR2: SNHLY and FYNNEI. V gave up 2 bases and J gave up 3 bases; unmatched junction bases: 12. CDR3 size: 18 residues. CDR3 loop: CASSERQGALGVYNEQFF. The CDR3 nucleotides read TGTGCCAGCAGTGAAAGGCAGGGGGCCTTGGGGGTCTACAATGAGCAGTTCTTC.